These 25 T cell receptor beta chains originate from one sample sequenced in a study of identifying expanded T cells in peripheral blood. TCRdb keeps only in-frame clones here, not all; method: immunoSEQ multiplex PCR. The sample has under 150,000 clones; about 86% are singletons. The source material was blood. All receptors come from a person aged 18-70 years in good health.

This clone was seen just once. The genes are TRBV28 and TRBJ2-5; the match to TRBD1 covers 7 bases. Germline CDR1 is MDHEN and CDR2 is SYDVKM. V gave up 6 bases and J gave up 1 base; unmatched junction bases: 8. The CDR3 totals 15 residues. CDR3 sequence: CASRSGQWAQETQYF. CDR3 DNA: TGTGCCAGCAGGTCGGGACAGTGGGCCCAAGAGACCCAGTACTTC.

This clone has a single count. The gene calls are TRBV28 and TRBJ2-1; D is unclear. The V gene's germline CDR1 is MDHEN and CDR2 SYDVKM. V shed 2 bases and J shed 9 bases, with 23 bases lying between them. The CDR3 runs 17 residues. CDR3 DNA sequence: TGTGCCAGCAGTTTAATCTCTGTAACCCTCACTCACAGTGAGCAGTTCTTC. Residues: CASSLISVTLTHSEQFF.

This rearrangement joins TRBV14 to TRBJ2-5; D gene unclear. The V gene lost 0 bases and the J gene lost 11 bases, with 16 bases spanning the gap. Looked up from germline, CDR1 is SGHDN and CDR2 is FVKESK. The CDR3 has 14 residues. The CDR3: CASSQDPDHSAQYF. CDR3 coding DNA: TGTGCCAGCAGCCAAGACCCCGACCACAGCGCACAGTACTTC.

The chain recombines TRBV5-1 with TRBJ2-1, with TRBD2 matching 8 bases. Germline V gene sequence: CDR1 SGHRS, CDR2 YFSETQ. The CDR3 sequence is 16 residues long. J lost 0 bases, V lost 5 bases, and 7 bases had no gene match. The CDR3 protein is CASRRTSLSSYNEQFF. The CDR3 DNA follows: TGCGCCAGCAGGCGGACTAGCCTCAGCTCCTACAATGAGCAGTTCTTC.

The V and J genes are TRBV7-3 and TRBJ2-2; D is unresolved. CDR3 length equals 15 residues. Trimming removed 2 bases from V and 1 base from J, with 8 bases in between. Germline CDR1 is SGHTA and CDR2 is FQGTGA. The CDR3 DNA reads TGTGCCAGCAGCTTAGTGCCCGAGAACACCGGGGAGCTGTTTTTT. Translation: CASSLVPENTGELFF. Full variable domain (outside the CDR3, taken from reference TRBV7-3 and TRBJ2-2): GAGVSQTPSNKVTEKGKYVELRCDPISGHTALYWYRQSLGQGPEFLIYFQGTGAADDSGLPNDRFFAVRPEGSVSTLKIQRTERGDSAVYLCASSLVPENTGELFFGEGSRLTVL.

V gene TRBV6-5 combines with J gene TRBJ1-2; possibly TRBD1 for D (5 bases). The germline CDR1 and CDR2 sequences are MNHEY and SVGAGI. The CDR3 extends over 14 amino acids. V gave up 2 bases and J gave up 4 bases, with 11 bases separating them. For the CDR3, the DNA is TGTGCCAGCAGTTACCGCCTGGACACCTATGGCTACACCTTC. This codes for CASSYRLDTYGYTF.

The chain couples TRBV6-6 to TRBJ2-7; D is possibly TRBD2 (6 bases). Germline CDR1 reads MNHNY; CDR2 reads SVGAGI (reference sequence). This CDR3 contains 14 residues. Trimming shortened V by 0 bases and J by 3 bases, and 9 bases separated the two germline ends. For the CDR3, the DNA is TGTGCCAGCAGTTACTCGGAGGGGAGCTACGAGCAGTACTTC. It translates to CASSYSEGSYEQYF.

The V and J genes are TRBV7-6 and TRBJ2-5, with 7 bases that match TRBD1. The CDR3 runs 15 residues. Germline lookup yields CDR1 SGHVS and CDR2 FNYEAQ. V shed 5 bases, J shed 5 bases, and the junction held 11 bases outside the gene matches. The CDR3 DNA follows: TGTGCCAGCAGCCGGGACAGAGCATCCCGGGAGACCCAGTACTTC. This translates into CASSRDRASRETQYF.

The V and J genes are TRBV6-1 and TRBJ1-5; 8 bases line up with TRBD1. The J segment lost 5 bases and the V segment lost 4 bases, leaving 10 bases of the junction unmatched. The CDR3 length is 16 residues. CDR1 MNHNS and CDR2 SASEGT come from the germline V gene. In nucleotides, the CDR3 is TGTGCCAGCAGTGTTACCCGGGACAGGCGGGATCAGCCCCAGCATTTT. This codes for CASSVTRDRRDQPQHF.

CDR3 in DNA: TGTGCCAGTAGTATAGTTTGGGGGGCCAGTGATACGCAGTATTTT. This encodes CASSIVWGASDTQYF. The rearrangement joins TRBV19 to TRBJ2-3; tentatively, D is TRBD1 or TRBD2 (6 bases each). V lost 1 base and J lost 6, with 14 bases in between. Germline-derived CDR1 and CDR2 are LNHDA and SQIVND (reference sequence). This CDR3 comprises 15 residues.

This clone was detected only a few times. The V call is TRBV4-3, the J call TRBJ1-1, with unresolved D. With 2 bases removed from V and 5 bases from J, the gap between germline ends came to 9 bases. Germline V gene data show CDR1 as LGHNA and CDR2 as YSLEER. The CDR3 consists of 13 residues. Here the CDR3 reads CASSQLTETEAFF. DNA of the CDR3: TGCGCCAGCAGCCAACTTACAGAGACTGAAGCTTTCTTT.

The chain combines TRBV28 with TRBJ2-1; 13 bases line up with TRBD2. V trimming: 3 bases; J trimming: 8 bases; junction bases outside the gene matches: 7. This CDR3 spans 16 amino acids. Germline assignment: CDR1 MDHEN and CDR2 SYDVKM. CDR3 amino acids: CASSFLTSGRPDEQFF. Written as DNA, the CDR3 is TGTGCCAGCAGTTTCCTGACTAGCGGGAGGCCCGATGAGCAGTTCTTC.

This chain uses TRBV30 with TRBJ1-4, with D perhaps matching TRBD1 (6 bases). Trimming pared 4 bases from V and 8 bases from J, leaving 14 bases between. CDR1 GTSNPN and CDR2 SVGIG come from the germline V gene (reference sequence). This CDR3 is 13 amino acids long. The CDR3 DNA follows: TGTGCCTGGATAGAGGGGGGGAGCGAAAAACTGTTTTTT. This sequence encodes CAWIEGGSEKLFF.

The CDR3 region is CASSLGTPQETQYF. The DNA for the CDR3 is TGTGCCAGCAGCCTTGGGACCCCCCAAGAGACCCAGTACTTC. The genes are TRBV28 and TRBJ2-5, with D perhaps TRBD1 or TRBD2 (5 bases each). V gave up 6 bases and J gave up 1 base, with 12 bases separating them. Germline V gene data show CDR1 as MDHEN and CDR2 as SYDVKM. The CDR3 consists of 14 residues.

This CDR3 is CASSPTRGTFYEQYF. In DNA, the CDR3 is TGTGCCAGCAGTCCAACCCGGGGGACTTTCTACGAGCAGTACTTC. The chain carries TRBV27 and TRBJ2-7, with D tentatively TRBD2 (6 bases). This CDR3 has 15 residues. Deletions cut 5 bases from V and 3 bases from J, with 17 bases between. Germline V gives CDR1 MNHEY, CDR2 SMNVEV (reference sequence).

The V and J genes are TRBV2 and TRBJ2-2; no firm D call. V dropped 0 bases and J dropped 2 bases, with 7 bases sitting between them. Germline CDR1 reads SNHLY; CDR2 reads FYNNEI. The CDR3 covers 15 residues. CDR3 nucleotides: TGTGCCAGCAGTGAAGCGGGCCTTAACACCGGGGAGCTGTTTTTT. Translating it yields CASSEAGLNTGELFF.

The chain carries TRBV6-6 and TRBJ1-3; TRBD1 agrees at 10 bases. The CDR3 is 15 amino acids. Germline lookup yields CDR1 MNHNY and CDR2 SVGAGI (reference sequence). Germline trimming cut 4 bases from V and 4 bases from J; bases unmatched to any gene: 4. CDR3 nucleotides: TGTGCCAGCAGTTTAAGGGACAGGGGAGGAAACACCATATATTTT. This gives the protein CASSLRDRGGNTIYF.

This chain joins TRBV6-6 and TRBJ2-7, with TRBD1 matching over 8 bases. Germline V CDR1 and CDR2: MNHNY, SVGAGI (reference sequence). Unmatched junction bases numbered 5, after V lost 6 bases and J lost 1 base. The CDR3 length is 14 residues. CDR3 in amino acids: CASRTGDSSYEQYF. The DNA of the CDR3 is TGTGCCAGCAGGACAGGGGATTCTTCCTACGAGCAGTACTTC.

This CDR3 reads CASSREGTAGYEQYF. In DNA form, the CDR3 reads TGTGCCAGCAGCCGAGAAGGGACGGCGGGGTACGAGCAGTACTTC. This chain connects TRBV11-2 to TRBJ2-7; TRBD2 might be the D (6 bases). The CDR3 spans 15 residues. Germline V gives CDR1 SGHAT, CDR2 FQNNGV. The V end lost 5 bases, the J end lost 4 bases, and 18 bases lay between the germline ends.

The V gene is TRBV29-1, the J gene TRBJ1-2; no firm D call. Between the trimmed V and J ends, which lost 8 bases and 5 bases, there was a span of 18 bases. CDR1 is SQVTM, CDR2 ANQGSEA, per germline. There are 13 residues in the CDR3. The CDR3 here is CSTRTRGVYGYTF. DNA of the CDR3: TGCAGCACTCGGACTAGAGGTGTATATGGCTACACCTTC.

This chain connects TRBV27 to TRBJ2-1; possible D gene TRBD2, 5 bases. The ends were cut back, 3 bases at V and 15 bases at J, with 12 bases in the middle. CDR1 MNHEY and CDR2 SMNVEV come from the germline V gene (reference sequence). There are 11 residues in the CDR3. The DNA for the CDR3 is TGTGCCAGCAGTTTGGACTGGGCATGGTTCTTC. Its protein is CASSLDWAWFF.

The chain couples TRBV9 to TRBJ2-4; D may be TRBD1 or TRBD2 (5 bases each). There are 18 residues in the CDR3. Germline V gene lookup returns CDR1 SGDLS and CDR2 YYNGEE. The V end lost 0 bases, the J end lost 5 bases, and 21 bases lay between the germline ends. For the CDR3, the DNA is TGTGCCAGCAGCGTAGGGGTCGGGGCAGGTTCACGAGAAAACATTCAGTACTTC. It is translated as CASSVGVGAGSRENIQYF.

The table lists this clone with a count of one. V is TRBV19 and J is TRBJ2-7; D not resolved. V was pared by 7 bases and J by 0 bases, with 13 bases between. CDR1 and CDR2 (germline): LNHDA, SQIVND (reference sequence). CDR3 size: 14 residues. The CDR3 region has the DNA TGTGCCAGTACCATAACCATAAGCTCCTACGAGCAGTACTTC. Amino acids: CASTITISSYEQYF.

The chain links TRBV7-2 to TRBJ1-6, with D hard to call. The CDR3 contains 13 residues. The germline V and J ends were trimmed by 5 bases and 8 bases, with 10 bases remaining between them. CDR1 and CDR2 (germline): SGHTA, FQGNSA. The CDR3 loop reads CASSLGSHSPLHF. CDR3 sequence (DNA): TGTGCCAGCAGCCTAGGATCACATTCACCCCTCCACTTT.

This clone has only one observation. V and J are TRBV9 and TRBJ1-1, with D unresolved. V was shortened by 0 bases and J by 10 bases, with 10 bases between the two germline ends. The CDR3 contains 12 residues. CDR1 is SGDLS, CDR2 YYNGEE, per germline. In DNA form, the CDR3 reads TGTGCCAGCAGCGTAGAAGGCAGTGTAGCTTTCTTT. This gives the protein CASSVEGSVAFF.